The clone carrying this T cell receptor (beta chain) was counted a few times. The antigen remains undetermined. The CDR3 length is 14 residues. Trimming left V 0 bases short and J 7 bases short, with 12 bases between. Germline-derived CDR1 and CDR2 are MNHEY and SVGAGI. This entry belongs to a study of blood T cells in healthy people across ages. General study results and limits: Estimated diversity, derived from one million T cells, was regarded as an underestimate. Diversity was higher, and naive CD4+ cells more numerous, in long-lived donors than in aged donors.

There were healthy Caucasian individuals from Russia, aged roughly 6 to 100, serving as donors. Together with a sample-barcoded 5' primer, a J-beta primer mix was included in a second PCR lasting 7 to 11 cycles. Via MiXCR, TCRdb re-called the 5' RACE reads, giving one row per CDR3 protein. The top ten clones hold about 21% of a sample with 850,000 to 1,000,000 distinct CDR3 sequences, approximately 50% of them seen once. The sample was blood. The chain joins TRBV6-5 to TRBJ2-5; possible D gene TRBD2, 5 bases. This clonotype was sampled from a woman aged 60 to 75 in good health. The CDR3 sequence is CASSYSDFRGTQYF. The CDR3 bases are TGTGCCAGCAGTTACTCGGATTTCCGGGGGACCCAGTACTTC.